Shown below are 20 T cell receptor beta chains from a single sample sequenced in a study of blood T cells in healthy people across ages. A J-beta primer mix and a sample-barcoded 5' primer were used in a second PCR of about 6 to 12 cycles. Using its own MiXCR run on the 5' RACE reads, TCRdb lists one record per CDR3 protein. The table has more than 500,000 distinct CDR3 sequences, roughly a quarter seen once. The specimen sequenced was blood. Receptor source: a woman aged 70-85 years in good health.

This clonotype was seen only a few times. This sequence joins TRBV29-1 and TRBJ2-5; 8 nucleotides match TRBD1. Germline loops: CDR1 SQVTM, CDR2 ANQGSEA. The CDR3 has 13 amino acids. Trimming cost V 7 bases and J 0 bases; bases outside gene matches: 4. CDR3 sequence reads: CSDPTGDQETQYF. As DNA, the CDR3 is TGCAGCGACCCGACAGGGGACCAAGAGACCCAGTACTTC. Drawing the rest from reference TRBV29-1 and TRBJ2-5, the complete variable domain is SAVISQKPSRDICQRGTSLTIQCQVDSQVTMMFWYRQQPGQSLTLIATANQGSEATYESGFVIDKFPISRPNLTFSTLTVSNMSPEDSSIYLCSDPTGDQETQYFGPGTRLLVL.

This CDR3 reads CIVTGAGTDTQYF. The CDR3 coding sequence is TGCATCGTGACCGGGGCAGGGACAGATACGCAGTATTTT. The V gene is TRBV29-1, the J gene TRBJ2-3; D may correspond to TRBD1 or TRBD2 (5 bases each). The CDR3 has 13 residues. CDR1 and CDR2 (germline): SQVTM, ANQGSEA.

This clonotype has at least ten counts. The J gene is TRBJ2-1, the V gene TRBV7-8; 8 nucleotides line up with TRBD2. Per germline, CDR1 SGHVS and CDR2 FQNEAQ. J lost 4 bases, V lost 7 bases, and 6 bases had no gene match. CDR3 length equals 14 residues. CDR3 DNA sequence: TGTGCCAGCACCGGCCGGGAGGGGTACAATGAGCAGTTCTTC. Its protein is CASTGREGYNEQFF.

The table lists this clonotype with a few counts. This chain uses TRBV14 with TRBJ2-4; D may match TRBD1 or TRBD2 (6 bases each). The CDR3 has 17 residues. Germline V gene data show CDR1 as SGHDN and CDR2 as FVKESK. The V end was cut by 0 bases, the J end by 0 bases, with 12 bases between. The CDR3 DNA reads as TGTGCCAGCAGCCAAGACCCCGGGGGCCTAGCCAAAAACATTCAGTACTTC. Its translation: CASSQDPGGLAKNIQYF.

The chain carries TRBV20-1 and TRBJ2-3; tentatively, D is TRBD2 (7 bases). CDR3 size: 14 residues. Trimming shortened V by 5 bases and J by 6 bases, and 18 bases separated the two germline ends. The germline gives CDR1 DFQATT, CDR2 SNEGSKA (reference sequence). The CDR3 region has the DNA TGCAGTGCTTCGGGGTTGGCGGGGGCCGATACGCAGTATTTT. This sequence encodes CSASGLAGADTQYF.

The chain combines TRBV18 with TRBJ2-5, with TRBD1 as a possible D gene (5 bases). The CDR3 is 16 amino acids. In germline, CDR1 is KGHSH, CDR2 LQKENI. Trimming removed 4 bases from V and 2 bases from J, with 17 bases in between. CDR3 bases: TGTGCCAGCTCACAACTCGGCCAGGGTCGGCAAGAGACCCAGTACTTC. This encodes CASSQLGQGRQETQYF. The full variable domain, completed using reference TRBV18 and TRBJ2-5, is NAGVMQNPRHLVRRRGQEARLRCSPMKGHSHVYWYRQLPEEGLKFMVYLQKENIIDESGMPKERFSAEFPKEGPSILRIQQVVRGDSAAYFCASSQLGQGRQETQYFGPGTRLLVL.

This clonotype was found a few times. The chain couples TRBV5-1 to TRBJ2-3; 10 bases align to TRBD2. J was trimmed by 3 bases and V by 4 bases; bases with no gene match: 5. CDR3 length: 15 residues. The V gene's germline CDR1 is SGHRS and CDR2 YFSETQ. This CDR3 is CASSTGTSVTDTQYF. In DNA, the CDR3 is TGCGCCAGCAGCACCGGGACTAGCGTGACAGATACGCAGTATTTT.

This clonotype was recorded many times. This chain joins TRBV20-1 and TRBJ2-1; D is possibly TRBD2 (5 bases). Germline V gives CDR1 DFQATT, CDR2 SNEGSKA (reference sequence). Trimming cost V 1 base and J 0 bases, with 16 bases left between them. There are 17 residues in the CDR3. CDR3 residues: CSARGVEHRGSYNEQFF. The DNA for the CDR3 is TGCAGTGCTAGAGGGGTGGAGCATCGGGGCTCCTACAATGAGCAGTTCTTC.

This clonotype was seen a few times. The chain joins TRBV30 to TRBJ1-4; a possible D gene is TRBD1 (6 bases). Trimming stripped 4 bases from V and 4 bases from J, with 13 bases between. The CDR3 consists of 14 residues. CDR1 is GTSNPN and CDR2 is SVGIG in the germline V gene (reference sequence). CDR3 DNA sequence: TGTGCCTGGAAAAGGGACACCCGTAATGAAAAACTGTTTTTT. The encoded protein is CAWKRDTRNEKLFF. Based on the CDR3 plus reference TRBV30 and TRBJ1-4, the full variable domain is SQTIHQWPATLVQPVGSPLSLECTVEGTSNPNLYWYRQAAGRGLQLLFYSVGIGQISSEVPQNLSASRPQDRQFILSSKKLLLSDSGFYLCAWKRDTRNEKLFFGSGTQLSVL.

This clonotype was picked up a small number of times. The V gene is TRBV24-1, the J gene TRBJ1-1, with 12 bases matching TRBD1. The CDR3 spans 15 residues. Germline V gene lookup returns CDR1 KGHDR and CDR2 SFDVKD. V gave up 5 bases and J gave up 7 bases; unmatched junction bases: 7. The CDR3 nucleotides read TGTGCCACCAGTGGCGCGGGACAGGGGGCTCTTGAAGCTTTCTTT. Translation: CATSGAGQGALEAFF.

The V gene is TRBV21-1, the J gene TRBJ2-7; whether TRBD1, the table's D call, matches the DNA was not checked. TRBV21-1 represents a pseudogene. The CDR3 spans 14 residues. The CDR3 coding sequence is TGTGCCAGCAGCAAAGTCGGGACAGCCTACGAGCAGTACTTC. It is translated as CASSKVGTAYEQYF.

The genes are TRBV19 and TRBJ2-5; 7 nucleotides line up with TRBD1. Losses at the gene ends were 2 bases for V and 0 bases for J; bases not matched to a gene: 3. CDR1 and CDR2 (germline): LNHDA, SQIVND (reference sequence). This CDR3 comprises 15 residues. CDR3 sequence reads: CASSIRGQYQETQYF. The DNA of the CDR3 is TGTGCCAGTAGTATACGGGGACAGTACCAAGAGACCCAGTACTTC.

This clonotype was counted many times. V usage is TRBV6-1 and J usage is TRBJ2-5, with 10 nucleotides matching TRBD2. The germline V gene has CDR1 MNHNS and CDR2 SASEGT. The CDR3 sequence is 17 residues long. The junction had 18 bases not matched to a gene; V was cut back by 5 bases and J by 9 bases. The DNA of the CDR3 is TGTGCCAGCAGTCTCCTCATGTCGGCTAGCGGGAGAGCGGCCCAGTACTTC. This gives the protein CASSLLMSASGRAAQYF.

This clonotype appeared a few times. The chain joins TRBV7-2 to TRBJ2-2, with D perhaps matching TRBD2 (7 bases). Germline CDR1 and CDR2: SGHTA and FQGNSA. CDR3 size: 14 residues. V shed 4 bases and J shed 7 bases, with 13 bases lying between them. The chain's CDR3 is CASSSTGGNGELFF. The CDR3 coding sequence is TGTGCCAGCAGCTCTACGGGGGGCAACGGGGAGCTGTTTTTT.

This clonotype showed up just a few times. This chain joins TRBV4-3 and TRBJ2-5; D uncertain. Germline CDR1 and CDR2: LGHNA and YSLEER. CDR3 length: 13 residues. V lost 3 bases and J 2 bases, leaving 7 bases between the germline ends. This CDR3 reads CASSHQQQETQYF. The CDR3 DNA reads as TGCGCCAGCAGCCATCAACAACAAGAGACCCAGTACTTC.

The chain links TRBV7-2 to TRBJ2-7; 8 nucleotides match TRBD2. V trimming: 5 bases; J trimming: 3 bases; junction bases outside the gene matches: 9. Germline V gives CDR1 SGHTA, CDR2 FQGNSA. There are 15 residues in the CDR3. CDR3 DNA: TGTGCCAGCAGCCCATCACTAGCGGCTAACTACGAGCAGTACTTC. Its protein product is CASSPSLAANYEQYF.

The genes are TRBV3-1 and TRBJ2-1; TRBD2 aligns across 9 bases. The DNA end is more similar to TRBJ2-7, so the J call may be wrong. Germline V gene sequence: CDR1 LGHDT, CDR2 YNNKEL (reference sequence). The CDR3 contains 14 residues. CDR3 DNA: TGTGCCAGCAGCTCGCGGGGGGGCATCAACGAGCAGTACTTC. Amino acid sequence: CASSSRGGINEQYF.

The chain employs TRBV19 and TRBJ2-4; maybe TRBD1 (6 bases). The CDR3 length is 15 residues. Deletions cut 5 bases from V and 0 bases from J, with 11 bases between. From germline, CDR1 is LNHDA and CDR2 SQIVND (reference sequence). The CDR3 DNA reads TGTGCCAGTAGTGAACAGGGCGTAGCCAAAAACATTCAGTACTTC. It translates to CASSEQGVAKNIQYF.

CDR3 in DNA: TGTGCCAGCAGTTACTCGAGCGGGGCCCTACTCTACAATGAGCAGTTCTTC. Translated, it gives CASSYSSGALLYNEQFF. This chain connects TRBV6-5 to TRBJ2-1, with TRBD2 matching over 7 bases. In germline, CDR1 is MNHEY, CDR2 SVGAGI. The junction had 8 bases not matched to a gene; V was cut back by 0 bases and J by 3 bases. The CDR3 has 17 residues.

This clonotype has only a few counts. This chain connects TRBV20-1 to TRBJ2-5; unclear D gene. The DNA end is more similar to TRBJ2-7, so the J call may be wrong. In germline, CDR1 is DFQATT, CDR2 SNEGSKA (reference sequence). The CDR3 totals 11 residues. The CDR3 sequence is CSARDFVEQYF. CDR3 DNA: TGCAGTGCTAGAGATTTTGTCGAGCAGTACTTC.